This T cell receptor beta chain came from a study of blood T cell repertoires in COVID-19 (dated by TCRdb to about 2020). For the study in its entirety: The collaborator samples originated in the United States, Italy and Spain and spanned the acute and convalescent phases of COVID-19. The material from the prospective study consisted of cDNA or gDNA derived from T cells, B-cell-depleted T cells, or PBMCs. Deeply sampled blood TCRbeta repertoires from subjects exposed to, actively infected with, or recovered from COVID-19 were included in the dataset. The repertoires were released in a freely available public database meant as a resource for research on the immune response to SARS-CoV-2. The samples were drawn from two sources: the first 160 participants of the ongoing ImmuneRACE study, and fewer than 1,500 subjects contributed by 6 global collaborators. Sample metadata almost always included a de-identified subject ID, COVID-19 status, age in years and sex. Where available, HLA class I and class II types were taken from metadata supplied by the sample provider and were not determined by assay-based typing. General findings and caveats noted by the study authors: How much clinical and demographic metadata was included differed by source and by participant, and the metadata was provided uncurated.

With respect to this clone: Its binding antigen is unknown. No base quality information exists; no much larger clone differs at one position.

The immunoSEQ Assay, a bias-controlled multiplex PCR, was used to amplify TCRbeta CDR3 regions from genomic DNA. As for the original processing: The number of nucleated cells in each sample was estimated from the amplification of reference gene primers within the assay. Sequence reads were collapsed and filtered to measure the absolute abundance of every unique TCRbeta CDR3 rearrangement. For each sample, productive Simpson clonality was calculated as the square root of Simpson's diversity index over productive rearrangements. The clones in this table, taken by TCRdb from immuneACCESS, are in-frame only. Not every clone is retained; where verified, under half of the shortfall comes from an unresolved V gene, and the cause of the rest is unknown. V and J calls and clone size are copied from that table; D and trimming were computed from the DNA. The sample table shows about 41,000 clones, and about 83% are seen once. The ten largest clones represent about 43% of the sample.

The CDR3, from cysteine to phenylalanine, totals 14 residues. Only CDR3 DNA remains: 42 bases, in frame from the first base. CDR1 SGHTA and CDR2 FQGNSA were looked up in the germline V gene. The junction carries 8 bases between V and J, which are trimmed by 1 base and 2 bases respectively. Collaborating institutions collected whole blood in K2EDTA tubes following their own protocols. For TCRbeta analysis, collaborators shipped samples as frozen whole blood, isolated PBMCs, or DNA extracted from either of those sample types. The material sequenced was peripheral blood. The chain was built from TRBV7-2 and TRBJ2-5, with no D gene named confidently. The receptor's source is an elderly woman with active or convalescent COVID-19. The DNA sequence follows: TGTGCCAGCAGCTTAGGAGCCACGCAAGAGACCCAGTACTTC. This encodes CASSLGATQETQYF.